The 2 T cell receptor beta chains below all came from one sample that was sequenced in a study of radiotherapy plus CTLA-4 blockade in lung cancer. Measured with immunoSEQ multiplex PCR; TCRdb has only the in-frame clones, and not every one. The table lists about 98,000 clones, 75% to 85% of them singletons. The sample in question was peripheral blood, obtained from a patient treated with radiotherapy plus ipilimumab. These receptors all come from a human donor with non-small cell lung cancer who had a partial response to radiotherapy plus ipilimumab.

The J gene is TRBJ2-6, the V gene TRBV28; D gene uncertain. Germline V gene data show CDR1 as MDHEN and CDR2 as SYDVKM. Trimming took 2 bases from V and 0 from J, leaving 5 bases between them. The CDR3 is 15 residues long. Written as DNA, the CDR3 is TGTGCCAGCAGTTTACCGGGCTCTGGGGCCAACGTCCTGACTTTC. Protein: CASSLPGSGANVLTF.

The rearrangement links TRBV27 to TRBJ2-2, with 9 bases matching TRBD2. The CDR3 is 18 amino acids. Trimming took 0 bases from V and 4 from J; bases not matched to a gene: 9. Germline V gene data show CDR1 as MNHEY and CDR2 as SMNVEV (reference sequence). The CDR3 reads CASSLSAGGPLSTGELFF. DNA of the CDR3: TGTGCCAGCAGTTTATCTGCGGGAGGGCCTTTGAGCACCGGGGAGCTGTTTTTT.